The sequence of this T cell receptor (beta chain) was determined in a study of OX40 agonist ivuxolimab in advanced cancers. With 3 bases removed from V and 0 bases from J, the gap between germline ends came to 10 bases. Germline CDR1 and CDR2: SGHDT and YYEEEE. CDR3 length: 15 amino acids. This clone was detected once. Repertoires were generated with immunoSEQ multiplex PCR, while TCRdb's copy carries only in-frame clones and drops some. This sample has under 80,000 clones, with more than 90% found just once. Prior autoimmune disease or systemic immunosuppression barred patients. This sequence originates from an adult with an advanced solid tumor such as melanoma, head and neck, liver or kidney cancer. The genes are TRBV5-6 and TRBJ1-5; D unclear. The specimen was CD4+ or CD8+ T cells sorted from blood, collected in a trial of the OX40 agonist ivuxolimab. The CDR3 loop is CASSSTTYSNQPQHF. In DNA, the CDR3 is TGTGCCAGCAGCTCTACAACATATAGCAATCAGCCCCAGCATTTT.